The T cell receptor (beta chain) under discussion was sequenced for a study of T cells in Graves' hyperthyroidism and ophthalmopathy. Study-wide results and caveats: Patients with ophthalmopathy were separated from those with stable hyperthyroidism by a 13 V-J model.

Patients counted as stable if ophthalmopathy did not develop within 18 months. Diagnoses rested on clinical symptoms, serum thyroxine and TRAb, thyroid ultrasound and orbital computed tomography. From germline, CDR1 is LNHNV and CDR2 YYDKDF (reference sequence). V shed 2 bases, J shed 5 bases, and the junction held 6 bases outside the gene matches. The CDR3 covers 15 residues. This clonotype has ten or more counts. The target antigen is unknown. From RNA transcripts, TCR beta CDR3 regions were amplified. A set of HTBI primers served as the primers for a first-round RT-PCR of the TCR CDR3. TCRdb reprocessed the multiplex PCR reads via MiXCR and lists one record per CDR3 protein. Seen here are 700,000 to 850,000 distinct CDR3 sequences, over 35% observed once, and the top ten hold less than 35%.

The receptor was isolated from a woman aged 40 to 50 with Graves' hyperthyroidism. The V gene is TRBV15, the J gene TRBJ1-1; 9 nucleotides agree with TRBD1. Sequencing input: blood. The CDR3 is CATSRNRQGGTEAFF. The CDR3 DNA sequence: TGTGCCACCAGCAGAAATAGACAGGGGGGAACTGAAGCTTTCTTT.